These 12 T cell receptor delta chains share one sample of origin, sequenced in a study of γδ T cells in repeated Plasmodium falciparum infection. Vgamma9/Vdelta2+ and Vdelta2-negative gammadelta T cells were flow-sorted from PBMC for bulk sequencing. TCRdb redid the clone calls on the multiplex PCR reads with CATT. The sample shows 75,000 to 100,000 delta-chain clones, 1.4% of them seen only once. Sequenced: gamma-delta T cells from blood. Receptor source: a pool of human donors (malaria-infected and uninfected, not separated).

In this sample, this clone turned up a few times. The translation of this DNA and the TCRdb protein of a much larger clone differ at residue 8, probably owing to a read error; the protein shown here is translated from the DNA. The CDR3: CALGALTGKLIF. Written as DNA, the CDR3 is TGTGCTCTTGGGGCCCTGACCGGTAAACTCATCTTT. J is TRDJ1 and V is TRDV1; D remains ambiguous. Germline matching of the DNA provided the J gene here, since TCRdb leaves it blank. This CDR3 has 12 residues. Germline V lookup: CDR1 TSWWSYY, CDR2 QGS.

This clone appeared many times. The chain couples TRDV2 to TRDJ1, with D uncertain. Germline values: CDR1 GEAIGNYY, CDR2 EKD. The CDR3 has 13 amino acids. In nucleotides, the CDR3 is TGTGCGTCTTCGCGGAATAACACCGATAAACTCATCTTT. This encodes CASSRNNTDKLIF.

This clone was seen more than once but under ten times. It differs at one base from a far larger clone, so likely a read error. Additional DNA sequences in this sample encode the identical CDR3. The rearrangement joins TRDV1 to TRDJ1, with 12 bases aligning to TRDD3. There are 20 residues in the CDR3. Germline lookup yields CDR1 TSWWSYY and CDR2 QGS. The CDR3 loop reads CALGEPSEPLSGGYGDKLIF. The CDR3 DNA reads as TGTGCTCTAGGGGAACCTTCCGAACCCCTCTCTGGGGGATACGGCGATAAACTCATCTTT.

There are a few counts of this clone. A far larger clone is one nucleotide away, so this likely arose from a read error. The sample has other DNA sequences that encode this CDR3 too. This chain uses TRDV1 with TRDJ1; D assignment may be TRDD1 or TRDD3 (5 bases each). TCRdb supplies no J gene; here it was assigned by aligning the nucleotide sequence to germline. Germline V gene lookup returns CDR1 TSWWSYY and CDR2 QGS. This CDR3 region has 15 residues. CDR3: CALGEMSRYTDKLIF. The CDR3 DNA reads TGCGCTCTTGGGGAAATGTCACGATACACCGATAAACTCATCTTT.

About this clone: TCRdb shows a much larger clone's protein in place of this DNA's translation, and the two differ at residue 8, likely through a read error; the protein shown is translated from the DNA. The CDR3 DNA is TGTGCCTGCAATTCCCTGGGGAATCCCACCGATAAACTCATCTTT. As protein: CACNSLGNPTDKLIF. The genes are TRDV2 and TRDJ1; D perhaps matches TRDD3 (6 bases). The CDR3 sequence is 15 residues long. Between the trimmed V and J ends, which lost 7 bases and 1 base, there was a span of 18 bases. The germline gives CDR1 GEAIGNYY, CDR2 EKD.

Only a few counts were recorded for this clone. A far larger clone is a single base away, which makes a read error likely. Other nucleotide sequences from this sample produce the same CDR3. The CDR3 DNA reads TGTGCTCTCGGGGCGCGTTCCCCTGTTTGGGGCAGGGAACTGGGGGATCTTAAACTCATCTTT. Amino acids: CALGARSPVWGRELGDLKLIF. The chain employs TRDV1 and TRDJ1, with 10 bases identical to TRDD3. TCRdb leaves out the J gene; it was filled in here by matching the DNA to germline. Per germline, CDR1 TSWWSYY and CDR2 QGS. This CDR3 has 21 amino acids.

This clone was observed a few times. TCRdb's entry gives the protein of a much larger clone, which mismatches this DNA's translation at residue 14, likely from a read error; the protein reported here is translated from the DNA. V gene TRDV2 combines with J gene TRDJ2; 7 nucleotides align to TRDD3. Per germline, CDR1 GEAIGNYY and CDR2 EKD. The CDR3 consists of 17 residues. The CDR3 region is CACDTVGGSALTAKLFF. CDR3 DNA sequence: TGTGCCTGTGACACCGTAGGGGGATCTGCTTTGACAGCAAAACTCTTCTTT.

There are many counts of this clone. This DNA's translation differs at residue 7 from TCRdb's protein, which comes from a much larger clone; a read error is likely, and the protein shown is translated from the DNA. The DNA for the CDR3 is TGTGCTCTTGGGGACCGGGGAGCTGGGGGATACGAGTTGTACACCGATAAACTCATCTTT. Amino acid sequence: CALGDRGAGGYELYTDKLIF. The chain has TRDV1 and TRDJ1, with 12 bases that match TRDD3. The germline CDR1 and CDR2 sequences are TSWWSYY and QGS. The CDR3 consists of 20 residues. V was pared by 3 bases and J by 0 bases, with 14 bases of the junction left unmatched.

Of note for this clone: TCRdb attributes to this sequence the protein of a much larger clone, which differs from the DNA translation at residue 19; a read error is likely, and the protein displayed is translated from the DNA. This chain links TRDV2 with TRDJ3, with 7 bases that match TRDD3. The J gene, left out of TCRdb, was set here by checking the DNA against germline. This CDR3 spans 22 amino acids. Germline CDR1 is GEAIGNYY and CDR2 is EKD. The CDR3 reads CACDLRPTGAIRGSWDTRRMFF. CDR3 DNA: TGTGCCTGTGACCTACGACCGACTGGGGCCATAAGGGGTTCCTGGGACACCCGACGGATGTTTTTC.

This clone was detected ten times or more. The chain uses TRDV1 and TRDJ1; 12 bases match TRDD3. Germline V gene data show CDR1 as TSWWSYY and CDR2 as QGS. The CDR3 has 23 amino acids. V lost 3 bases, J lost 0 bases, and 23 bases stayed unmatched. The CDR3 DNA sequence: TGTGCTCTTGGGGAGACTAAGGGGCTCCCCGTACTGGGGGATACCAAGTACACCGATAAACTCATCTTT. Translating it yields CALGETKGLPVLGDTKYTDKLIF.

This clone showed up just a few times. TCRdb has a much larger clone's protein, which differs at residue 11 from the translation of this DNA, likely because of a read error; what is shown is the protein translated from the DNA. The chain combines TRDV1 with TRDJ1, with 8 bases matching TRDD3. Trimming cost V 5 bases and J 1 base; bases outside gene matches: 18. The CDR3 extends over 19 amino acids. Germline assignment: CDR1 TSWWSYY and CDR2 QGS. The CDR3 DNA is TGTGCTCTTGGGATAAGGGGCTACTGGGGGGTACAACCCACCGATAAACTCATCTTT. Its protein is CALGIRGYWGVQPTDKLIF.

Worth noting for this clone: A read error is the likely source, as a far larger clone sits one nucleotide away. Other DNA sequences within the sample encode an identical CDR3. This chain joins TRDV1 and TRDJ1; TRDD3 aligns across 8 bases. The V segment lost 3 bases and the J segment 5 bases; nucleotides outside the gene matches: 26. CDR1 is TSWWSYY and CDR2 is QGS in the germline V gene. The length of the CDR3 is 21 residues. CDR3 nucleotides: TGTGCTCTTGGGGATGGTTATAGACAGGGATACGGTTTTTATTTGACTGATAAACTCATCTTT. Encoded protein: CALGDGYRQGYGFYLTDKLIF.